The present entry profiles one T cell receptor beta chain with its context. This entry is derived from a study of shared clonotypes between healthy human individuals. CDR1 and CDR2 (germline): SGHNT, YYREEE (reference sequence). V lost 0 bases and J 1 base, leaving 10 bases between the germline ends. This CDR3 has 15 residues. The repertoire was sequenced with immunoSEQ multiplex PCR; TCRdb's copy has only in-frame clones and lacks some. This table has over 2 million clones, just under 95% appearing once. Sequenced sample: naive CD4+ T cells from PBMCs. Described subset: CD45RA+ positively selected. The clonotype was recovered from a man younger than 35 in good health. Some clones in this sample may be carry-over from other donors' samples. The J gene is TRBJ1-1, the V gene TRBV5-4; D is possibly TRBD1 (6 bases). The CDR3: CASSLAPTGNTEAFF. The CDR3 nucleotides read TGTGCCAGCAGCTTGGCTCCGACAGGGAACACTGAAGCTTTCTTT.